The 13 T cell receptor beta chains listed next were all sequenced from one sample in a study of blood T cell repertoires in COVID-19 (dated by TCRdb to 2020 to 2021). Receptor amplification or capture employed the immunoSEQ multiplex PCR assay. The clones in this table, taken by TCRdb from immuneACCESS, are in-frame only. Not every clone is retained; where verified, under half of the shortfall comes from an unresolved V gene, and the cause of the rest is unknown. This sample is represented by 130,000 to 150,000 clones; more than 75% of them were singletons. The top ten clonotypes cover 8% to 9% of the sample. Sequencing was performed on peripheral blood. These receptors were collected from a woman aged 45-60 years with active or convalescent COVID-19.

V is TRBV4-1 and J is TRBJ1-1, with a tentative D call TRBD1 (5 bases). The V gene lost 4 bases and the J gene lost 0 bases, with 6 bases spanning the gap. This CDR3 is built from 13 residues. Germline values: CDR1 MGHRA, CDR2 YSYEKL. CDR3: CASSRQLNTEAFF. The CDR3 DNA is TGCGCCAGCAGCCGACAGTTGAACACTGAAGCTTTCTTT.

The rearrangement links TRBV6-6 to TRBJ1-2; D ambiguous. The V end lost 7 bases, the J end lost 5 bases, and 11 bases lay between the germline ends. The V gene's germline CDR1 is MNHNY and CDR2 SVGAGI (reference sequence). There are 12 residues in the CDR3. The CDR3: CASNRQDYGYTF. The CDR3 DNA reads TGTGCCAGCAATAGGCAGGATTATGGCTACACCTTC.

CDR3 loop: CASSERGGDGYTF. The CDR3 DNA reads TGTGCCAGCAGTGAACGGGGAGGGGATGGCTACACCTTC. The chain employs TRBV6-1 and TRBJ1-2, with TRBD1 as a possible D gene (5 bases). Trimming shortened V by 2 bases and J by 6 bases, and 10 bases separated the two germline ends. CDR3 size: 13 residues. CDR1 and CDR2 (germline): MNHNS, SASEGT.

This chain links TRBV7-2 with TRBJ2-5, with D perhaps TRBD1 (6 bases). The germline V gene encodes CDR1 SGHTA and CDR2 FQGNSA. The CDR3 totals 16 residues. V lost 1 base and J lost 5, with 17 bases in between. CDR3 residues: CASSLEAAGVGETQYF. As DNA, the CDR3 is TGTGCCAGCAGCTTAGAGGCTGCAGGGGTAGGGGAGACCCAGTACTTC.

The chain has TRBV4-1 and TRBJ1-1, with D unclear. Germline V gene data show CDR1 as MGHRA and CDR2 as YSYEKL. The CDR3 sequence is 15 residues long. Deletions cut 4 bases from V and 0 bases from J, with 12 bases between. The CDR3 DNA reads TGCGCCAGCAGCCGTGGAGGCAATATGAACACTGAAGCTTTCTTT. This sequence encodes CASSRGGNMNTEAFF.

CDR3 in amino acids: CSVELGGLGGTQYF. In DNA, the CDR3 is TGCAGCGTTGAACTTGGGGGACTAGGAGGGACCCAGTACTTC. The rearrangement joins TRBV29-1 to TRBJ2-5, with 8 bases identical to TRBD2. This CDR3 is built from 14 residues. The V and J ends lost 2 bases and 7 bases, in that order; junction bases with no gene match: 9. In germline, CDR1 is SQVTM, CDR2 ANQGSEA.

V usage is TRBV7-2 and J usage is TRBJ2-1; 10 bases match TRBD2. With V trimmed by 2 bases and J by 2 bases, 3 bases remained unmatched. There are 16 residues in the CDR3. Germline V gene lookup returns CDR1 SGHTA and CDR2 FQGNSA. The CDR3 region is CASSLFSGGAYNEQFF. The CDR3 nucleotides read TGTGCCAGCAGCTTATTCAGCGGGGGGGCCTACAATGAGCAGTTCTTC.

The DNA of the CDR3 is TGCGCCAGCAGCCCTCCGAGGGCAGACACAGATACGCAGTATTTT. It yields the protein CASSPPRADTDTQYF. The gene calls are TRBV4-1 and TRBJ2-3; tentative D call: TRBD2 (5 bases). Germline V gene sequence: CDR1 MGHRA, CDR2 YSYEKL. V was cut by 4 bases and J by 2 bases, with 13 bases left in between. This CDR3 spans 15 amino acids.

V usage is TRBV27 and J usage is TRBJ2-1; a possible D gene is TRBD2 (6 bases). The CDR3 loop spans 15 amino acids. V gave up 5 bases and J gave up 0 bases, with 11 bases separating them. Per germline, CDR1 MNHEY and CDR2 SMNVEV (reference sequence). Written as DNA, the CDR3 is TGTGCCAGCAGTCACCGGGGGAGCTCCTACAATGAGCAGTTCTTC. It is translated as CASSHRGSSYNEQFF.

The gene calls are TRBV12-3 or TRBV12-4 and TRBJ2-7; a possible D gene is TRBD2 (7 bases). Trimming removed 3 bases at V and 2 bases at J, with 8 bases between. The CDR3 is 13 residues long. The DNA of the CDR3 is TGTGCCAGCAGTTTGCGGGGGCCCTACGAGCAGTACTTC. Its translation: CASSLRGPYEQYF.

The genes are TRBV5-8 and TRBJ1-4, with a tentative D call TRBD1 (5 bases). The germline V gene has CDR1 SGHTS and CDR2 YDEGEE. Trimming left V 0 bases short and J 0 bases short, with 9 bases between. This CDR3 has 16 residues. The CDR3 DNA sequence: TGTGCCAGCAGCTTGGGGACACAGGCAACTAATGAAAAACTGTTTTTT. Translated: CASSLGTQATNEKLFF.

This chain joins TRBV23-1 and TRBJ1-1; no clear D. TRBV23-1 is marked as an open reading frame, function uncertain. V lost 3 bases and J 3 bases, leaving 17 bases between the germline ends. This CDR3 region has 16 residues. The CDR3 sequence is CASSHPCGGWDTEAFF. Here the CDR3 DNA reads TGCGCCAGCAGTCACCCCTGCGGAGGGTGGGACACTGAAGCTTTCTTT.

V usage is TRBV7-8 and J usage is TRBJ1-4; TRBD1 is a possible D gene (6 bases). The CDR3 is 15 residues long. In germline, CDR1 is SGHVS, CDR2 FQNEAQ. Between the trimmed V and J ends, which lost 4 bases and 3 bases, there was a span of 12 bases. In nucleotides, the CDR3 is TGTGCCAGCAGCTCATCGGACAGCCCTAATGAAAAACTGTTTTTT. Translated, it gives CASSSSDSPNEKLFF.